These 8 T cell receptor beta chains were all obtained from the same sample, sequenced in a study of T-cell reconstitution after alpha-beta-depleted transplantation in children. A TCRbeta library incorporating unique molecular identifiers was prepared. A single record per CDR3 protein comes from TCRdb applying MiXCR to the PCR reads. The table includes about a million distinct CDR3 sequences, about 31% detected once. Specimen: PBMCs, mostly from graft donor cells, collected 360 days after TCRalphabeta/CD19-depleted stem cell transplant. The receptor set was obtained from a boy under two years old who had a stem cell transplant for SCID, so the T cells may come from the graft donor.

The V call is TRBV12-3 or TRBV12-4, the J call TRBJ2-4; D possibly matches TRBD1 or TRBD2 (6 bases each). The CDR3 contains 15 residues. Trimming removed 7 bases from V and 4 bases from J, with 17 bases in between. The CDR3 nucleotides are TGTGCCAGCACCCTTCGAGGGGGGAGAAAAAACATTCAGTACTTC. Its protein product is CASTLRGGRKNIQYF.

This clonotype was seen only a few times. The rearrangement links TRBV29-1 to TRBJ2-5; D is possibly TRBD1 (5 bases). Trimming pared 6 bases from V and 1 base from J, leaving 9 bases between. Per the germline V gene, CDR1 is SQVTM and CDR2 is ANQGSEA. The CDR3 is made up of 12 amino acids. In DNA form, the CDR3 reads TGCAGCGTGGGGCAGCTCCAAGAGACCCAGTACTTC. Translation: CSVGQLQETQYF.

This chain connects TRBV3-1 to TRBJ2-3, with D tentatively TRBD2 (6 bases). CDR3 size: 17 residues. Germline CDR1 is LGHDT and CDR2 is YNNKEL (reference sequence). Trimming cost V 0 bases and J 3 bases, with 16 bases left between them. The CDR3 protein is CASSQDWRGATTDTQYF. The CDR3 nucleotides are TGTGCCAGCAGCCAAGATTGGCGCGGGGCCACTACAGATACGCAGTATTTT.

This clonotype was counted only a few times. The rearrangement links TRBV27 to TRBJ2-7, with a weak D call TRBD1 (5 bases). Germline lookup yields CDR1 MNHEY and CDR2 SMNVEV (reference sequence). The CDR3 has 17 amino acids. V dropped 2 bases and J dropped 3 bases, with 20 bases sitting between them. The CDR3 region has the DNA TGTGCCAGCAGTTTACAGGGCGTTATACCTTTACTCTACGAGCAGTACTTC. This encodes CASSLQGVIPLLYEQYF.

The chain links TRBV2 to TRBJ2-5; 8 positions match TRBD2. Germline CDR1 and CDR2: SNHLY and FYNNEI. The V and J ends lost 4 bases and 5 bases, in that order; junction bases with no gene match: 9. The CDR3 has 15 amino acids. CDR3 loop: CASSAHRGGRETQYF. The CDR3 bases are TGTGCCAGCAGTGCCCATCGGGGGGGCCGGGAGACCCAGTACTTC.

This clonotype was seen more than once but under ten times. The chain links TRBV20-1 to TRBJ1-5, with D perhaps matching TRBD1 (6 bases). The V gene lost 5 bases and the J gene lost 9 bases, with 23 bases spanning the gap. CDR1 is DFQATT, CDR2 SNEGSKA, per germline (reference sequence). The CDR3 consists of 15 residues. The CDR3 nucleotides are TGCAGTGCTGGCAGACAGGATGGGGTCTGGAGGCCCCAGCATTTT. Protein: CSAGRQDGVWRPQHF.

This clonotype occurred many times. The chain combines TRBV20-1 with TRBJ1-1; no clear D gene. Trimming left V 1 base short and J 1 base short, with 4 bases between. This CDR3 spans 12 amino acids. Germline-derived CDR1 and CDR2 are DFQATT and SNEGSKA (reference sequence). The CDR3 DNA follows: TGCAGTGCTAGAGGCGGGAACACTGAAGCTTTCTTT. Protein product: CSARGGNTEAFF.

The sample holds a few counts of this clonotype. The chain links TRBV15 to TRBJ1-5; D unresolved. Germline CDR1 LNHNV, CDR2 YYDKDF (reference sequence). V lost 0 bases and J 0 bases, leaving 9 bases between the germline ends. The CDR3 spans 16 residues. The CDR3 spells CATSRDWRFSNQPQHF. Written as DNA, the CDR3 is TGTGCCACCAGCAGAGATTGGAGATTTAGCAATCAGCCCCAGCATTTT.